This is a list of T cell receptor beta chains from one sample in a study of cytomegalovirus exposure and HLA in healthy donors. Sequencing used immunoSEQ multiplex PCR; TCRdb keeps in-frame clones, though not all of them. Seen in this sample are roughly 120,000 clones; the ten most common clones hold 3% to 4.5%. Sequenced: PBMCs. The receptors derive from a man between 18 and 35 years old in good health and CMV-seronegative. The CDR3 runs from the conserved cysteine through the conserved F or W. Fields, in order: CDR3 protein, CDR3 DNA, D gene, J gene, V gene. A D gene is named only where the DNA matches it firmly.

cdr3_aa: CASSPMGQTPEQYF
cdr3_nt: TGTGCCAGCAGTCCCATGGGACAGACGCCCGAGCAGTACTTC
d_call: TRBD1
j_call: TRBJ2-7
v_call: TRBV25-1

cdr3_aa: CASSPGQEAFF
cdr3_nt: TGTGCCAGCAGCCCCGGACAAGAAGCTTTCTTT
d_call: NA
j_call: TRBJ1-1
v_call: TRBV6-6

cdr3_aa: CASSLAGADEKLFF
cdr3_nt: TGTGCCAGCAGCTTGGCGGGTGCGGATGAAAAACTGTTTTTT
d_call: NA
j_call: TRBJ1-4
v_call: TRBV5-4

cdr3_aa: CASSEAVENTITEAFF
cdr3_nt: TGTGCCAGCAGTGAAGCGGTGGAAAACACTATCACTGAAGCTTTCTTT
d_call: NA
j_call: TRBJ1-1
v_call: TRBV2

cdr3_aa: CASSPDRGDNEQFF
cdr3_nt: TGTGCCAGCAGCCCGGACAGGGGGGACAATGAGCAGTTCTTC
d_call: TRBD1
j_call: TRBJ2-1
v_call: TRBV7-9

cdr3_aa: CASSPPHFRGRLFVEQFF
cdr3_nt: TGTGCCAGCAGCCCTCCCCATTTCCGCGGGAGGTTGTTCGTTGAGCAGTTCTTC
d_call: TRBD2
j_call: TRBJ2-1
v_call: TRBV7-2

cdr3_aa: CASSRVRTSGRVYF
cdr3_nt: TGCGCCAGCAGCCGAGTCAGGACTAGCGGGAGGGTCTACTTC
d_call: TRBD2
j_call: TRBJ2-7
v_call: TRBV4-1

cdr3_aa: CASSPDFYGYTF
cdr3_nt: TGTGCCAGCTCCCCAGATTTTTATGGCTACACCTTC
d_call: NA
j_call: TRBJ1-2
v_call: TRBV27

cdr3_aa: CASSPGAGSTEAFF
cdr3_nt: TGTGCCAGCTCACCAGGGGCTGGATCCACTGAAGCTTTCTTT
d_call: NA
j_call: TRBJ1-1
v_call: TRBV18

cdr3_aa: CASRGGRGLGEKLFF
cdr3_nt: TGTGCCAGCAGGGGGGGAAGGGGGCTAGGCGAAAAACTGTTTTTT
d_call: TRBD1
j_call: TRBJ1-4
v_call: TRBV25-1

cdr3_aa: CASSQDRGGFKETQYF
cdr3_nt: TGCGCCAGCAGCCAAGATCGAGGAGGGTTTAAAGAGACCCAGTACTTC
d_call: NA
j_call: TRBJ2-5
v_call: TRBV4-1

cdr3_aa: CASSQRTGQNEQFF
cdr3_nt: TGCGCCAGCAGCCAGAGGACAGGTCAGAATGAGCAGTTCTTC
d_call: TRBD1
j_call: TRBJ2-1
v_call: TRBV4-1

cdr3_aa: CASSLGSWRLGYTF
cdr3_nt: TGTGCCAGCAGCTTAGGTTCTTGGAGGCTAGGCTACACCTTC
d_call: NA
j_call: TRBJ1-2
v_call: TRBV7-2

cdr3_aa: CASSNRVGTEAFF
cdr3_nt: TGTGCCAGTAGTAACAGGGTGGGCACTGAAGCTTTCTTT
d_call: NA
j_call: TRBJ1-1
v_call: TRBV19

cdr3_aa: CASSIPGTGNYEQYF
cdr3_nt: TGTGCCAGCAGCATCCCCGGGACAGGGAACTACGAGCAGTACTTC
d_call: TRBD1
j_call: TRBJ2-7
v_call: TRBV5-6

cdr3_aa: CASSYRTSGQETQYF
cdr3_nt: TGTGCCAGCAGCTACAGGACTAGCGGCCAAGAGACCCAGTACTTC
d_call: TRBD2
j_call: TRBJ2-5
v_call: TRBV7-2

cdr3_aa: CASSRRGENTEAFF
cdr3_nt: TGTGCCAGCAGCCGCAGGGGTGAGAACACTGAAGCTTTCTTT
d_call: NA
j_call: TRBJ1-1
v_call: TRBV11-3

cdr3_aa: CASSPGYNSPLHF
cdr3_nt: TGTGCCAGCAGCCCAGGATATAATTCACCCCTCCACTTT
d_call: NA
j_call: TRBJ1-6
v_call: TRBV5-4

cdr3_aa: CASSPSGTLLRGNEQFF
cdr3_nt: TGTGCCAGCAGCCCATCAGGGACTCTTCTTAGGGGCAATGAGCAGTTCTTC
d_call: NA
j_call: TRBJ2-1
v_call: TRBV9

cdr3_aa: CASSYFDSANSPLHF
cdr3_nt: TGTGCCAGCAGTTACTTTGACAGCGCAAATTCACCCCTCCACTTT
d_call: NA
j_call: TRBJ1-6
v_call: TRBV6-5

cdr3_aa: CASSLVSVFGANVLTF
cdr3_nt: TGTGCCAGCAGCTTAGTTTCCGTTTTTGGGGCCAACGTCCTGACTTTC
d_call: NA
j_call: TRBJ2-6
v_call: TRBV7-8

cdr3_aa: CATTSGRDNEQFF
cdr3_nt: TGCGCCACGACTAGCGGGAGGGACAATGAGCAGTTCTTC
d_call: TRBD2
j_call: TRBJ2-1
v_call: TRBV5-1

cdr3_aa: CASSGRRGIETQYF
cdr3_nt: TGTGCCAGCAGCGGTCGCCGGGGGATTGAGACCCAATACTTC
d_call: NA
j_call: TRBJ2-5
v_call: TRBV2